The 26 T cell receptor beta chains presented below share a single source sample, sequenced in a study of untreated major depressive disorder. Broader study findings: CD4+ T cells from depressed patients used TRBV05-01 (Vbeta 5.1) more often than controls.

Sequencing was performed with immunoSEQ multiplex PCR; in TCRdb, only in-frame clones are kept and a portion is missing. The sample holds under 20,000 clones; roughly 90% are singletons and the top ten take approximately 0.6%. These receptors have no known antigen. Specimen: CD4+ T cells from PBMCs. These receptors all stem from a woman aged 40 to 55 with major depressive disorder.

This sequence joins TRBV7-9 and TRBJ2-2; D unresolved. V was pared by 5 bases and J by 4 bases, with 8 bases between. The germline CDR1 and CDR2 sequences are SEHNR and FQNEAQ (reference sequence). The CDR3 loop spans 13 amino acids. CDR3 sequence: CASSTLGTGELFF. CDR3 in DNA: TGTGCCAGCAGCACCCTTGGCACCGGGGAGCTGTTTTTT. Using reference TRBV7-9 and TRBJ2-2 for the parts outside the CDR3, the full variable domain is DTGVSQNPRHKITKRGQNVTFRCDPISEHNRLYWYRQTLGQGPEFLTYFQNEAQLEKSRLLSDRFSAERPKGSFSTLEIQRTEQGDSAMYLCASSTLGTGELFFGEGSRLTVL.

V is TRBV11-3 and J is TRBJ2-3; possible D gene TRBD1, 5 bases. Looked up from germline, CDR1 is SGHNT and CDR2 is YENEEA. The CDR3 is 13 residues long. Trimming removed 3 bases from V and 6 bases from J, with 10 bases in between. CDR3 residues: CASSFRGWDTQYF. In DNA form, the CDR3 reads TGTGCCAGCAGCTTTAGGGGTTGGGATACGCAGTATTTT.

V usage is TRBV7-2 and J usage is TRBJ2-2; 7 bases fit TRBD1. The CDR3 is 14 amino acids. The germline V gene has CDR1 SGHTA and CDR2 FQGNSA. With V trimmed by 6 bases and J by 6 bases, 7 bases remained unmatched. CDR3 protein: CASRPAGGAGELFF. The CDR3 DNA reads TGTGCCAGCAGGCCCGCAGGGGGAGCCGGGGAGCTGTTTTTT. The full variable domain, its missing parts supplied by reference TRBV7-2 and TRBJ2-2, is GAGVSQSPSNKVTEKGKDVELRCDPISGHTALYWYRQSLGQGLEFLIYFQGNSAPDKSGLPSDRFSAERTGGSVSTLTIQRTQQEDSAVYLCASRPAGGAGELFFGEGSRLTVL.

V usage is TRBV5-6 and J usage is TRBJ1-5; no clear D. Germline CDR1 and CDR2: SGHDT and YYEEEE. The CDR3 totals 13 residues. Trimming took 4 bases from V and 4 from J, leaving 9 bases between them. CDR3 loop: CASSGGANQPQHF. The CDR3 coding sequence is TGTGCCAGCAGCGGCGGAGCGAATCAGCCCCAGCATTTT.

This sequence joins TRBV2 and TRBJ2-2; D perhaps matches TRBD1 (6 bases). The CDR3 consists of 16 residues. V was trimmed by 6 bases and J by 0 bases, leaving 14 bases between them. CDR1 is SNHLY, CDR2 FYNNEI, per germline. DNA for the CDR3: TGTGCCAGCAGGGAGGACAGCGGATCGAACACCGGGGAGCTGTTTTTT. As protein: CASREDSGSNTGELFF.

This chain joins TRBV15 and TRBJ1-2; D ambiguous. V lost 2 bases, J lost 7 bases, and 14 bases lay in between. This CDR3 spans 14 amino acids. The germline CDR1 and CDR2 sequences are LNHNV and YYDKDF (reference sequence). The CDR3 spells CATSRPDTRRGYTF. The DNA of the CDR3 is TGTGCCACCAGCAGACCCGACACCAGGCGTGGCTACACCTTC.

The CDR3 nucleotides read TGTGCCAGCTCCATTTTGGTCTCGGGAACGGCTTTCTTT. Amino acids: CASSILVSGTAFF. The chain recombines TRBV5-8 with TRBJ1-1; D not certain. The CDR3 length is 13 residues. The V end was cut by 7 bases, the J end by 11 bases, with 21 bases between. CDR1 is SGHTS, CDR2 YDEGEE, per germline. Drawing the rest from reference TRBV5-8 and TRBJ1-1, the complete variable domain is EAGVTQSPTHLIKTRGQQATLRCSPISGHTSVYWYQQALGLGLQFLLWYDEGEERNRGNFPPRFSGRQFPNYSSELNVNALELEDSALYLCASSILVSGTAFFGQGTRLTVV.

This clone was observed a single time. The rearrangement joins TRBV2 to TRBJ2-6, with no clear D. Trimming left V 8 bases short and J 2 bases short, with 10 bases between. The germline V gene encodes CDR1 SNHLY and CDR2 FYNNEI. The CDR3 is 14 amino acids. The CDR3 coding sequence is TGTGCCAGCCGCGAGAGGACTGGGGCCAACGTCCTGACTTTC. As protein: CASRERTGANVLTF.

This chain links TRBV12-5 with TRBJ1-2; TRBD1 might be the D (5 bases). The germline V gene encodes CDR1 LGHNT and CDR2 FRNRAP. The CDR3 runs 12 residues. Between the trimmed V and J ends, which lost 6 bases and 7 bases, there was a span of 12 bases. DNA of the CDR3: TGTGCTAGTGGGCGCGACGGGGGTGGCTACACCTTC. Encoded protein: CASGRDGGGYTF.

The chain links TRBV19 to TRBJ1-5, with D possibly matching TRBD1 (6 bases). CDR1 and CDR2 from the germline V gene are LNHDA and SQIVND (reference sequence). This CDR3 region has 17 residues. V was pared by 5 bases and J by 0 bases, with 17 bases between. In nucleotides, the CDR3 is TGTGCCAGTAGTGGGCAGGGGAAAGGTTATAGCAATCAGCCCCAGCATTTT. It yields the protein CASSGQGKGYSNQPQHF.

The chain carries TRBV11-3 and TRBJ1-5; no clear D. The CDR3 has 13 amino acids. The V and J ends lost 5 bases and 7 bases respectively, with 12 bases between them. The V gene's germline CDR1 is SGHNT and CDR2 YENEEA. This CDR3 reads CASSPGGRQPQHF. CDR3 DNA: TGTGCCAGCAGCCCGGGAGGGAGACAGCCCCAGCATTTT.

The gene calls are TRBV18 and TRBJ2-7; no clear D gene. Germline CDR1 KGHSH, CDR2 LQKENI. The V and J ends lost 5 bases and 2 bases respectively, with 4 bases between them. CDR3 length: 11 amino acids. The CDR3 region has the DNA TGTGCCAGCTCAAACGCCTACGAGCAGTACTTC. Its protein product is CASSNAYEQYF.

CDR3 amino acids: CASSTVPTGRNQPQHF. CDR3 nucleotides: TGTGCCAGTAGTACCGTCCCGACAGGGCGCAATCAGCCCCAGCATTTT. The rearrangement links TRBV19 to TRBJ1-5, with 7 positions matching TRBD1. CDR3 length: 16 amino acids. Trimming took 4 bases from V and 2 from J; bases not matched to a gene: 8. Germline assignment: CDR1 LNHDA and CDR2 SQIVND (reference sequence).

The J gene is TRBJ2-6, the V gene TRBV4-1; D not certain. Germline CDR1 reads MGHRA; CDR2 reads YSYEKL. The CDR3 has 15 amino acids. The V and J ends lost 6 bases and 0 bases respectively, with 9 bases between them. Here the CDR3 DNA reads TGCGCCAGCAGTCCTAAGGCCTCTGGGGCCAACGTCCTGACTTTC. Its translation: CASSPKASGANVLTF.

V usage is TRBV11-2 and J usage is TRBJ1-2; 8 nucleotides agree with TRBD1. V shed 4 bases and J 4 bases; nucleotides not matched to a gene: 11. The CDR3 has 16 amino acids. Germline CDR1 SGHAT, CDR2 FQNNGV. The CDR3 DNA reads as TGTGCCAGCAGCTCTCTATCCGAGGACAGGGTCTATGGCTACACCTTC. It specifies CASSSLSEDRVYGYTF.

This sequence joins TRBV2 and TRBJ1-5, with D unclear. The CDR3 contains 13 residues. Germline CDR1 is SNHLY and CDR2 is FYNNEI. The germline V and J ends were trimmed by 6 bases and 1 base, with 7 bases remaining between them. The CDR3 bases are TGTGCCAGCAGCCCCGAGAGCAATCAGCCCCAGCATTTT. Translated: CASSPESNQPQHF.

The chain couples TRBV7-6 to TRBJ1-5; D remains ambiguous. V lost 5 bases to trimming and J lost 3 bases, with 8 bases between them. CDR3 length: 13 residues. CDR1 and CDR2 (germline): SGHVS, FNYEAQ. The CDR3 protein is CASSLFANQPQHF. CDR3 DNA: TGTGCCAGCAGCCTATTTGCCAATCAGCCCCAGCATTTT.

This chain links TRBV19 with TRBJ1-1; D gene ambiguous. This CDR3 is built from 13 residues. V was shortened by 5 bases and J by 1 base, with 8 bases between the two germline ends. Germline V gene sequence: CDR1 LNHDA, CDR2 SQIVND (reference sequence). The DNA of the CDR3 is TGTGCCAGTAGTGTCCAACCGAACACTGAAGCTTTCTTT. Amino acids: CASSVQPNTEAFF.

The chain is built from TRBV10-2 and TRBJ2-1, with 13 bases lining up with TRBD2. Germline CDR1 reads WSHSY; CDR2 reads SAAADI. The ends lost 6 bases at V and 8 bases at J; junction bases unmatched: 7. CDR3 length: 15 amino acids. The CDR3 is CASRAGTSGTDEQFF. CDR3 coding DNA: TGCGCCAGCAGGGCCGGGACTAGCGGGACCGATGAGCAGTTCTTC.

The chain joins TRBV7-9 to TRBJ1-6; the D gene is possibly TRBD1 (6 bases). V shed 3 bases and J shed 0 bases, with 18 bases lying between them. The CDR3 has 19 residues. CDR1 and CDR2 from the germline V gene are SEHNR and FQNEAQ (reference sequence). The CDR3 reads CASSFSGGQRSSYNSPLHF. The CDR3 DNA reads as TGTGCCAGCAGCTTCAGCGGGGGCCAGAGGAGCTCCTATAATTCACCCCTCCACTTT. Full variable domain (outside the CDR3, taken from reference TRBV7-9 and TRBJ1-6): DTGVSQNPRHKITKRGQNVTFRCDPISEHNRLYWYRQTLGQGPEFLTYFQNEAQLEKSRLLSDRFSAERPKGSFSTLEIQRTEQGDSAMYLCASSFSGGQRSSYNSPLHFGNGTRLTVT.

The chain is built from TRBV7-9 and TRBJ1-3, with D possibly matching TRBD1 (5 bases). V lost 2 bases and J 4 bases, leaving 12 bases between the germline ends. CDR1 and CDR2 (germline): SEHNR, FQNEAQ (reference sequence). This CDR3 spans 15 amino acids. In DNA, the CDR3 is TGTGCCAGCAGCTTACAAAAGGGGCAAGGAAACACCATATATTTT. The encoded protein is CASSLQKGQGNTIYF. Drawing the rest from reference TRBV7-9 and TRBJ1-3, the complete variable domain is DTGVSQNPRHKITKRGQNVTFRCDPISEHNRLYWYRQTLGQGPEFLTYFQNEAQLEKSRLLSDRFSAERPKGSFSTLEIQRTEQGDSAMYLCASSLQKGQGNTIYFGEGSWLTVV.

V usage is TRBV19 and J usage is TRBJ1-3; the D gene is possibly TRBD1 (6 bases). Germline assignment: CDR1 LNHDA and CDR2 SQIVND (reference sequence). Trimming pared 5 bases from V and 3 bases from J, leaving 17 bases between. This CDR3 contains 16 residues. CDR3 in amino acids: CASSSAEGESGNTIYF. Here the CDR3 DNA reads TGTGCCAGTAGTTCCGCGGAGGGGGAGAGTGGAAACACCATATATTTT.

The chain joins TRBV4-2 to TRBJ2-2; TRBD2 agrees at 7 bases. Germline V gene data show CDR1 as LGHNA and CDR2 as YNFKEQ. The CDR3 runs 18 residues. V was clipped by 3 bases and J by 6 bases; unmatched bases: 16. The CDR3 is CASSHLRGWGGVSGELFF. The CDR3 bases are TGTGCCAGCAGCCACCTAAGGGGCTGGGGGGGGGTATCCGGGGAGCTGTTTTTT.

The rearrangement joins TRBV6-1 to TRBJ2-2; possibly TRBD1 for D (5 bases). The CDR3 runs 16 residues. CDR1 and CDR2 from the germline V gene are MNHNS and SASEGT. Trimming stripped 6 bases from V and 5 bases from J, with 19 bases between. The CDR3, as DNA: TGTGCCAGCAGCGAAATCAGGGTTCTTGGAACCGGGGAGCTGTTTTTT. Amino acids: CASSEIRVLGTGELFF.

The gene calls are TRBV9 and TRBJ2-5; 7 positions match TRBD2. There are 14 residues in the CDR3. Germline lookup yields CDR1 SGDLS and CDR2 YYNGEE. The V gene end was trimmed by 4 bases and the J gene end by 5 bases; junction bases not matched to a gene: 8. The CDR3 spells CASSSGGGGETQYF. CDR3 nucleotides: TGTGCCAGCAGCTCCGGCGGGGGAGGGGAGACCCAGTACTTC.

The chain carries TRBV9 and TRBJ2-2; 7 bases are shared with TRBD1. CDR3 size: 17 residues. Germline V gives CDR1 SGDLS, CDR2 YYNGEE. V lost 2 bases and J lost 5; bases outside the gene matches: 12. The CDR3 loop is CASSVDQGVLSTGELFF. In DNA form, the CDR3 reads TGTGCCAGCAGCGTCGATCAGGGGGTATTGAGTACCGGGGAGCTGTTTTTT.